The sequence of this T cell receptor beta chain was determined in a study of cytomegalovirus exposure and HLA in healthy donors. Background on the study: Earlier work reported 117 million unique TCR beta sequences from about 180 million T cells. Regarding the study as a whole: Common viral pathogens were later found to be apparently linked to several of the most significant clusters. An ancestry cluster, one associated with Asian ancestry, reportedly showed fewer N-insertions than the roughly 700-donor mean in a later analysis.

This CDR3 comprises 15 residues. Germline CDR1 and CDR2: SGHKS and YYEKEE (reference sequence). Trimming left V 0 bases short and J 4 bases short, with 11 bases between. The PCR had 60 Vbeta and 13 Jbeta primers. Libraries were prepared by immunoSEQ multiplex PCR; TCRdb keeps only in-frame clonotypes and omits some of them. This sample yields approximately 120,000 clones, of which around 82% are seen a single time; around 1.3% belongs to the top ten. This clone was detected only a few times. Its antigen is unknown. This TCR was recovered from a female donor in good health and CMV-seronegative. Material for sequencing was PBMCs. The V and J genes are TRBV5-5 and TRBJ2-1, with D possibly being TRBD2 (5 bases). CDR3: CASSLDHGDYNEQFF. In nucleotides, the CDR3 is TGTGCCAGCAGCTTGGATCACGGGGATTACAATGAGCAGTTCTTC. The full variable domain, its missing parts supplied by reference TRBV5-5 and TRBJ2-1, is DAGVTQSPTHLIKTRGQQVTLRCSPISGHKSVSWYQQVLGQGPQFIFQYYEKEERGRGNFPDRFSARQFPNYSSELNVNALLLGDSALYLCASSLDHGDYNEQFFGPGTRLTVL.